This TCR beta chain was recovered during a study of blood T cell repertoires in COVID-19. Study at large: The United States, Italy and Spain were the sources of the acute and convalescent COVID-19 samples.

This clone was observed a single time. In Seattle, patients joined the study during active infection and were tracked longitudinally. How the authors handled the data: Cell counts per sample came from amplifying reference gene primers. Data came from immunoSEQ multiplex PCR; TCRdb stores just in-frame clones and leaves some out. V and J calls and clone size follow that table, whereas D and trimming were derived from the DNA. The sample has around 250,000 clones; around nine tenths are singletons. CDR3 size: 11 residues. Germline loops: CDR1 ENHRY, CDR2 SYGVKD. Between the trimmed V and J ends, which lost 1 base and 10 bases, there was a span of 5 bases.

Source material: peripheral blood. The genes are TRBV10-3 and TRBJ2-1; D not certain. The origin of this receptor is a woman between 70 and 85 years old with COVID-19, enrolled during active disease. CDR3 in amino acids: CAISELSEQFF. Here the CDR3 DNA reads TGTGCCATCAGTGAGTTATCGGAGCAGTTCTTC.